This passage covers 15 T cell receptor beta chains from one sample sequenced in a study of identical twins' blood T cells. TCRdb redid the calling of the 5' RACE reads with MiXCR, one entry per CDR3 protein. The repertoire holds 350,000 to 400,000 distinct CDR3 sequences, with about 28% as singletons. The sample taken for sequencing was PBMCs. All receptors derive from a woman aged 18-49 years in good health.

The rearrangement joins TRBV5-1 to TRBJ1-1; no clear D gene. Germline V gene sequence: CDR1 SGHRS, CDR2 YFSETQ. V was trimmed by 6 bases and J by 7 bases, leaving 19 bases between them. The CDR3 runs 14 residues. For the CDR3, the DNA is TGCGCCAGCAAATGGGCAGGAGGTAGTAATGAAGCTTTCTTT. Its protein is CASKWAGGSNEAFF. The full variable domain, completed using reference TRBV5-1 and TRBJ1-1, is KAGVTQTPRYLIKTRGQQVTLSCSPISGHRSVSWYQQTPGQGLQFLFEYFSETQRNKGNFPGRFSGRQFSNSRSEMNVSTLELGDSALYLCASKWAGGSNEAFFGQGTRLTVV.

J is TRBJ2-2 and V is TRBV19, with a weak D call TRBD1 (5 bases). V lost 7 bases, J lost 5 bases, and 14 bases lay in between. CDR3 length equals 14 residues. Germline V lookup: CDR1 LNHDA, CDR2 SQIVND (reference sequence). CDR3 in amino acids: CASTLLGLTGELFF. The CDR3 coding sequence is TGTGCCAGTACCCTCCTGGGGCTAACCGGGGAGCTGTTTTTT.

This clonotype was seen just once. The V and J genes are TRBV3-1 and TRBJ2-7; D not resolved. The ends were cut back, 4 bases at V and 5 bases at J, with 9 bases in the middle. The V gene's germline CDR1 is LGHDT and CDR2 YNNKEL (reference sequence). The CDR3 sequence is 12 residues long. The CDR3 here is CASSPTADEQYF. The CDR3 region has the DNA TGTGCCAGCAGCCCAACGGCCGACGAGCAGTACTTC.

CDR3 residues: CASSLRQAYTGELFF. The CDR3 nucleotides read TGTGCCAGCAGCTTAAGACAGGCGTACACCGGGGAGCTGTTTTTT. V and J are TRBV7-2 and TRBJ2-2; D may be TRBD1 (6 bases). The CDR3 is 15 amino acids. The ends were cut back, 2 bases at V and 3 bases at J, with 10 bases in the middle. Per the germline V gene, CDR1 is SGHTA and CDR2 is FQGNSA.

This clonotype was seen repeatedly, ten times or more. V is TRBV11-2 and J is TRBJ1-4; D remains ambiguous. V was clipped by 5 bases and J by 8 bases, with 21 bases between them. The CDR3 covers 16 residues. Germline values: CDR1 SGHAT, CDR2 FQNNGV. CDR3 protein: CASSLLGSIATEKLFF. For the CDR3, the DNA is TGTGCCAGCAGCCTCCTGGGGTCCATCGCAACGGAAAAACTGTTTTTT.

This clonotype was seen once. The rearrangement joins TRBV7-9 to TRBJ1-1, with a possible D match to TRBD1 (6 bases). CDR3 length: 14 amino acids. The V end was cut by 6 bases, the J end by 5 bases, with 16 bases between. The germline CDR1 and CDR2 sequences are SEHNR and FQNEAQ (reference sequence). The CDR3, as DNA: TGTGCCAGCAGTCTGTCTCAGGGGAAGACTGAAGCTTTCTTT. Amino acids: CASSLSQGKTEAFF.

V and J are TRBV27 and TRBJ2-2, with 9 positions matching TRBD2. Trimming cost V 3 bases and J 5 bases; bases outside gene matches: 7. The germline V gene encodes CDR1 MNHEY and CDR2 SMNVEV (reference sequence). This CDR3 comprises 16 residues. The CDR3: CASSLEGLAVTGELFF. The CDR3 DNA sequence: TGTGCCAGCAGTTTGGAGGGACTAGCAGTAACCGGGGAGCTGTTTTTT.

This clonotype turned up a few times. The rearrangement joins TRBV20-1 to TRBJ2-3; 11 nucleotides align to TRBD2. The CDR3 is 15 residues long. Germline CDR1 DFQATT, CDR2 SNEGSKA (reference sequence). V was clipped by 5 bases and J by 4 bases; unmatched bases: 8. The CDR3 nucleotides are TGCAGTGCTCAGAATAGCGGGAGGGCCCCAGATACGCAGTATTTT. Its protein product is CSAQNSGRAPDTQYF.

The chain has TRBV12-3 or TRBV12-4 and TRBJ1-5; 7 bases fit TRBD1. The V segment lost 4 bases and the J segment 4 bases; nucleotides outside the gene matches: 16. The CDR3 has 18 residues. CDR3 sequence (DNA): TGTGCCAGCAGTTCAATCGCGGACCCAGGGGGTTGGAATCAGCCCCAGCATTTT. The encoded protein is CASSSIADPGGWNQPQHF.

The rearrangement joins TRBV7-9 to TRBJ2-1; maybe TRBD2 (6 bases). Germline CDR1 is SEHNR and CDR2 is FQNEAQ (reference sequence). This CDR3 has 14 residues. Trimming shortened V by 5 bases and J by 7 bases, and 15 bases separated the two germline ends. CDR3 bases: TGTGCCAGCAGCAAGTGGGACTCTCTTAATGAGCAGTTCTTC. It encodes CASSKWDSLNEQFF.

The sample holds a few counts of this clonotype. The chain employs TRBV5-1 and TRBJ1-3; D is undetermined. Germline-derived CDR1 and CDR2 are SGHRS and YFSETQ. V gave up 4 bases and J gave up 0 bases, with 11 bases separating them. The CDR3 consists of 15 residues. CDR3 sequence (DNA): TGCGCCAGCAGCCCGGACGGGAACTCTGGAAACACCATATATTTT. It codes for CASSPDGNSGNTIYF.

The J gene is TRBJ1-1, the V gene TRBV7-2; TRBD1 aligns across 8 bases. The CDR3 is 15 residues long. V shed 4 bases and J 1 base; nucleotides not matched to a gene: 5. Germline lookup yields CDR1 SGHTA and CDR2 FQGNSA. The CDR3 coding sequence is TGTGCCAGCAGCTACACCGGGACAGGGAACACTGAAGCTTTCTTT. Its translation: CASSYTGTGNTEAFF.

A word on this clonotype: The junction departs from germline at one end; a sequencing error may be responsible. The chain couples TRBV3-1 to TRBJ1-2; D unresolved. This CDR3 comprises 13 residues. Per the germline V gene, CDR1 is LGHDT and CDR2 is YNNKEL (reference sequence). Here the CDR3 reads CVSSQEAAYGYTF. The CDR3 DNA follows: TGTGTCAGCAGCCAAGAGGCCGCCTATGGCTACACCTTC.

This clonotype was found many times. This chain joins TRBV28 and TRBJ1-2; D unresolved. This CDR3 comprises 20 residues. Germline V gives CDR1 MDHEN, CDR2 SYDVKM. V lost 4 bases to trimming and J lost 1 base, with 28 bases between them. CDR3 DNA: TGTGCCAGCAGTTCGCTATCGGCCCGGGTATGGGGATGGAGTAACTATGGCTACACCTTC. Its protein product is CASSSLSARVWGWSNYGYTF.

V is TRBV7-8 and J is TRBJ1-1; the D is unclear. This CDR3 is 13 amino acids long. CDR1 is SGHVS, CDR2 FQNEAQ, per germline. Trimming took off 2 bases at V and 5 bases at J, with 9 bases between the two ends. In DNA form, the CDR3 reads TGTGCCAGCAGCTTATGGGGTTATACTGAAGCTTTCTTT. This gives the protein CASSLWGYTEAFF.